The present entry profiles one TCR beta chain with its context. Its antigen remains unknown. Produced via immunoSEQ multiplex PCR; TCRdb's table is partial and in-frame only. The table records hundreds of thousands of clones, approximately 87% of them present only once. This specimen belongs to a study of Ad26.COV2.S vaccination and SARS-CoV-2 variants. Study-level background: Donor was one of the participants in the Ad26.COV2.S arm of the COV1001 trial.

The treatment denotes: about 20 received Ad26.COV2.S at low or high dose, single or two shots; roughly five received placebo; per-sample allocation not given. Specimen acquisition occurred on day 63 following the initial vaccine or placebo injection. Study-level findings and limits: Placebo recipients and vaccine recipients were similar in non-spike TCR breadth.

The germline V gene encodes CDR1 MNHNY and CDR2 SVGAGI (reference sequence). The CDR3 has 15 amino acids. Trimming pared 0 bases from V and 2 bases from J, leaving 10 bases between. The sequencing here drew on peripheral blood, taken in a trial of Ad26.COV2.S vaccine versus placebo. The V gene is TRBV6-6, the J gene TRBJ1-1, with D perhaps matching TRBD1 (6 bases). The sequence was collected from a person aged 18-65 years who received the Ad26.COV2.S COVID-19 vaccine or a placebo. CDR3 loop: CASSYSAGANTEAFF. The CDR3 DNA reads TGTGCCAGCAGTTACTCGGCAGGGGCTAACACTGAAGCTTTCTTT.